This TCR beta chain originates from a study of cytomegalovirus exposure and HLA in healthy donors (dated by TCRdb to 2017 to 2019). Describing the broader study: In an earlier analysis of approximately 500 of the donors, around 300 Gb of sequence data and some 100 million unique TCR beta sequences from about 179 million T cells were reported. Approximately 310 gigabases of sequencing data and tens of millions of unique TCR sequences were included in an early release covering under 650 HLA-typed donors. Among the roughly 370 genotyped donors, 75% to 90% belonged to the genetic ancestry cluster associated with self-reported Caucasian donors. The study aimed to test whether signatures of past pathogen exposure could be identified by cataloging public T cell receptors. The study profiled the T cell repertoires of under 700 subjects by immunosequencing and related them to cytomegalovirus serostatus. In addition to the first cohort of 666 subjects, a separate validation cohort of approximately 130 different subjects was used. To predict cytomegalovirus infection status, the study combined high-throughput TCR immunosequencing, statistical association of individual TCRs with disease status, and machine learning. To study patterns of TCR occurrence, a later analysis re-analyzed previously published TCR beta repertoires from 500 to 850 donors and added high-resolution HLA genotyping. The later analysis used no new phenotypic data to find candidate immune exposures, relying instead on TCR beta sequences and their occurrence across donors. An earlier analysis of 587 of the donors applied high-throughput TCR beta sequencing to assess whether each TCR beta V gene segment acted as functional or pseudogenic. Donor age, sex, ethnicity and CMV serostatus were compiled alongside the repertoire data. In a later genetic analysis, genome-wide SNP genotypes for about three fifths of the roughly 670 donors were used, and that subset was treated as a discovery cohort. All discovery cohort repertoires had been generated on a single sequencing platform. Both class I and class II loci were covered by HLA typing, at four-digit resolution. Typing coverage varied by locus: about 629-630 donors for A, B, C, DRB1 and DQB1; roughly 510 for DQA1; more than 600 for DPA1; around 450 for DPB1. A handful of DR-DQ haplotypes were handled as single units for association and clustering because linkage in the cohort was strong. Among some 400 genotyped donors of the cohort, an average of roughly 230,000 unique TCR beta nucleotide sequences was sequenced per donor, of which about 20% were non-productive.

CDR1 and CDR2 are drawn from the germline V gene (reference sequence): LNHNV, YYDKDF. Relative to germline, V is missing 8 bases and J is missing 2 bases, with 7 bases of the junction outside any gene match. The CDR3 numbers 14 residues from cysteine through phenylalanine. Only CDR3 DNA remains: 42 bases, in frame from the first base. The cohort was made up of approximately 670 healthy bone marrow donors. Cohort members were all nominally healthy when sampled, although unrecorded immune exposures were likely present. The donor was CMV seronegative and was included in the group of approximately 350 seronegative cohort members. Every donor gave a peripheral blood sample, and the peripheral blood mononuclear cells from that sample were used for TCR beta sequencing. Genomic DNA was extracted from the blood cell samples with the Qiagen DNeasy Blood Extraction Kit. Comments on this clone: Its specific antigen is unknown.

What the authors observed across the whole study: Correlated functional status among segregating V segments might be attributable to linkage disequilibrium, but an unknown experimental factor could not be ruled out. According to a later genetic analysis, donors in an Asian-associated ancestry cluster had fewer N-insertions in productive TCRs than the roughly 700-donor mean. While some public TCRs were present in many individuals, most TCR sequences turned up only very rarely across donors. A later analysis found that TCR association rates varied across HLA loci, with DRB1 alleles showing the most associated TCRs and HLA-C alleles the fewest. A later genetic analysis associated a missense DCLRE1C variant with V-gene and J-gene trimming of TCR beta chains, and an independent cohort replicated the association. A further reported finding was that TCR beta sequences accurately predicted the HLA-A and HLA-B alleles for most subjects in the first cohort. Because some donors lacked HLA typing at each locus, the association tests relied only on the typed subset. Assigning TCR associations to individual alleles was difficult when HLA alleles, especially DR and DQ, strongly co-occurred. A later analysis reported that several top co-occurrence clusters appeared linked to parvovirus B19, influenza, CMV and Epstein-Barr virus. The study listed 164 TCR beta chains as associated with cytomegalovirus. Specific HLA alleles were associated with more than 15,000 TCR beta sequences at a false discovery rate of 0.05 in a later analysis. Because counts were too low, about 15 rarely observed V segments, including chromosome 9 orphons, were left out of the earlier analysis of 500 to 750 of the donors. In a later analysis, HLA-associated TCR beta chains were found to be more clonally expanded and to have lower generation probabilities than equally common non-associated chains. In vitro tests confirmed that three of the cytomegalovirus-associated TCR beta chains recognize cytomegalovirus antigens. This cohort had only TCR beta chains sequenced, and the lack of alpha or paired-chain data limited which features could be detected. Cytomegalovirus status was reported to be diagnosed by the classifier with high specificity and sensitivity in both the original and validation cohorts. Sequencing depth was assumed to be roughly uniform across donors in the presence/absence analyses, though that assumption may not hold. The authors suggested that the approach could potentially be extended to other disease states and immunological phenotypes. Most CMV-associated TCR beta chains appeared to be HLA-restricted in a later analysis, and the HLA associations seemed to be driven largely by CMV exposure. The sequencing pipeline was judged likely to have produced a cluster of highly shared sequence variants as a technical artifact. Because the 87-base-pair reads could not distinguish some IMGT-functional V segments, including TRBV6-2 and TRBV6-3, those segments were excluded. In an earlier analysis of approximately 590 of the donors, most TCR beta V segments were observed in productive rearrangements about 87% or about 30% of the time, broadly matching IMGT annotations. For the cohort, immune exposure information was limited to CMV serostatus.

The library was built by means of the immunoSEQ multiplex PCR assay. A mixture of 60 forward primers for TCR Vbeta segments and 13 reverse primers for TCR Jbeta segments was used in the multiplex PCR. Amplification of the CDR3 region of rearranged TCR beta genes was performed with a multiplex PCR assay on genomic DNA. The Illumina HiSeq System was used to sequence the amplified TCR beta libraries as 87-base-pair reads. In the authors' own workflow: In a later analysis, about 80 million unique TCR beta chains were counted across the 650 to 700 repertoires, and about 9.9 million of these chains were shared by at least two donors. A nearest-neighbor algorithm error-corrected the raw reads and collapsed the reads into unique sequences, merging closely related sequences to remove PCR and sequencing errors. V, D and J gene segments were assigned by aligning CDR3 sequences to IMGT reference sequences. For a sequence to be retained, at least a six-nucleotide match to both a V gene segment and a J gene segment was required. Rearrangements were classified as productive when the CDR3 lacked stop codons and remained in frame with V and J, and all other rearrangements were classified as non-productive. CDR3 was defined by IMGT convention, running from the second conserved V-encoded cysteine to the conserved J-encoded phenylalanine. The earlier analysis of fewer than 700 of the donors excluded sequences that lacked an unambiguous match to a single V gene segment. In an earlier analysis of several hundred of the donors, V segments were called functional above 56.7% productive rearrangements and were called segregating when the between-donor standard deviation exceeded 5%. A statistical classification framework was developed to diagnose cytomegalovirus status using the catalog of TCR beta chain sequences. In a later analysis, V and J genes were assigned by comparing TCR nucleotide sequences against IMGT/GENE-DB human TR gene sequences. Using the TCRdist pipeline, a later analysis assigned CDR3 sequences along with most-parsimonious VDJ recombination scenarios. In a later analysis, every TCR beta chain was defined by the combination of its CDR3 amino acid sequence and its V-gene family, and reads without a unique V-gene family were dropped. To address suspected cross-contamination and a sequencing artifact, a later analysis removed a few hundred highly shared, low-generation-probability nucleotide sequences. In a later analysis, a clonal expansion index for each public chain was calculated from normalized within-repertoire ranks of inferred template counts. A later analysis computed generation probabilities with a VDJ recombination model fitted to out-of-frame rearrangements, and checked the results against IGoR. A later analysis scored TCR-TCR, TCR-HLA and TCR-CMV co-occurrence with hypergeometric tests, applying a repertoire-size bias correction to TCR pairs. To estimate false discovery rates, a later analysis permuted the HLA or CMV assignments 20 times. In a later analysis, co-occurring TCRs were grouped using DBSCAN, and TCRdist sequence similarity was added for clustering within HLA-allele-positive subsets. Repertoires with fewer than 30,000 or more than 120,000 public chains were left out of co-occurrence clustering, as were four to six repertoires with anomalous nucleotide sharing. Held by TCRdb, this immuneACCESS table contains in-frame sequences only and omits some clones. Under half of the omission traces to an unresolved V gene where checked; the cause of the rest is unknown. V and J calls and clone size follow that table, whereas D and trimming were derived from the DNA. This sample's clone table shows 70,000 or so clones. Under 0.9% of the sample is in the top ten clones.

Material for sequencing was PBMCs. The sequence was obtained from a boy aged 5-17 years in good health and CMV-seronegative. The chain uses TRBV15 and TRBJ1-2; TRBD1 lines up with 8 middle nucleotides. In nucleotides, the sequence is TGTGCCACCCATGACAGGGGAGGAAACTATGGCTACACCTTC. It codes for CATHDRGGNYGYTF.